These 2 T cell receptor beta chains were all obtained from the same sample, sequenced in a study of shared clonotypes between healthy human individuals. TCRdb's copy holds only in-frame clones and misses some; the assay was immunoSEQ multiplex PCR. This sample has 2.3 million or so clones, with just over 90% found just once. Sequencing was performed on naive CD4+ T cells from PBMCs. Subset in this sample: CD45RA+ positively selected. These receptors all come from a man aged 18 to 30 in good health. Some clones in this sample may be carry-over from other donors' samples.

The CDR3 nucleotides are TGCGCCAGCGGCCGGGACTCTGGAAACACCATATATTTT. It codes for CASGRDSGNTIYF. The rearrangement joins TRBV5-1 to TRBJ1-3; D is undetermined. The CDR3 is 13 amino acids. The germline CDR1 and CDR2 sequences are SGHRS and YFSETQ. The ends were cut back, 7 bases at V and 0 bases at J, with 8 bases in the middle.

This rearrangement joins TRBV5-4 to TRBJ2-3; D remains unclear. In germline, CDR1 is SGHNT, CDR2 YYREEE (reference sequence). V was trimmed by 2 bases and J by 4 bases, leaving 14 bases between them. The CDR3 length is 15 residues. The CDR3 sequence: CASSFPRAAADTQYF. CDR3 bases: TGTGCCAGCAGCTTTCCACGAGCCGCGGCAGATACGCAGTATTTT. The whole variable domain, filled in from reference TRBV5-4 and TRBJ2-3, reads ETGVTQSPTHLIKTRGQQVTLRCSSQSGHNTVSWYQQALGQGPQFIFQYYREEENGRGNFPPRFSGLQFPNYSSELNVNALELDDSALYLCASSFPRAAADTQYFGPGTRLTVL.